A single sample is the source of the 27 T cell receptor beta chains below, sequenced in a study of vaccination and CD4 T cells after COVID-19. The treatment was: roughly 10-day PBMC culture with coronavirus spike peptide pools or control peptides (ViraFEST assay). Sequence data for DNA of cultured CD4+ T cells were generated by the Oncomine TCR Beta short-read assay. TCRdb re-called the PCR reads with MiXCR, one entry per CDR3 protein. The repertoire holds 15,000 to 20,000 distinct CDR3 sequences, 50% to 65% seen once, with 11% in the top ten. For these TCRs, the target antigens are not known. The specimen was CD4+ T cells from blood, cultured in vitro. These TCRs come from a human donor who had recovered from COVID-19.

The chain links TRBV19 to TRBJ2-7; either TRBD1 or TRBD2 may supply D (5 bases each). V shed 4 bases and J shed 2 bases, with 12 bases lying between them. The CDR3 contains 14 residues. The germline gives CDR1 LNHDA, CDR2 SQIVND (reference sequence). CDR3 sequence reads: CASSRFGTTYEQYF. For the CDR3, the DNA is TGTGCCAGTAGTAGGTTCGGGACCACCTACGAGCAGTACTTC.

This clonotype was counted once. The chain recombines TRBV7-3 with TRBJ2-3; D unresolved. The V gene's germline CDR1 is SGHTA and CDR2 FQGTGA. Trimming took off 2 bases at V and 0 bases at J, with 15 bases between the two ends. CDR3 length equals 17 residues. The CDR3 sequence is CASSLGRLSPSTDTQYF. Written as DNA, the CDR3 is TGTGCCAGCAGCTTAGGCAGACTCTCACCTAGCACAGATACGCAGTATTTT.

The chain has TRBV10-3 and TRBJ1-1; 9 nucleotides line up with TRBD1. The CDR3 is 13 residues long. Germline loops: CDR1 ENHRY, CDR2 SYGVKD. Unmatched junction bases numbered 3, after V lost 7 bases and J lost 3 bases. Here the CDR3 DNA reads TGTGCCATCATGAGGACAGGGGACACTGAAGCTTTCTTT. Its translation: CAIMRTGDTEAFF.

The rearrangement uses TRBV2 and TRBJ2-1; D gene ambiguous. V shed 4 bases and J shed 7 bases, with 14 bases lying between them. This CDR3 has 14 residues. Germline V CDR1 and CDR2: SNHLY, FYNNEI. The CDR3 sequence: CASSGFGSSNEQFF. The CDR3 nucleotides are TGTGCCAGCAGTGGGTTTGGCTCCAGTAATGAGCAGTTCTTC.

The CDR3 loop reads CASSQRAGLKIQETQYF. CDR3 DNA sequence: TGTGCCAGCAGCCAAAGGGCGGGACTAAAGATCCAAGAGACCCAGTACTTC. The rearrangement joins TRBV14 to TRBJ2-5, with TRBD2 identical over 7 bases. The CDR3 length is 17 residues. Losses at the gene ends were 2 bases for V and 1 base for J; bases not matched to a gene: 10. CDR1 SGHDN and CDR2 FVKESK come from the germline V gene.

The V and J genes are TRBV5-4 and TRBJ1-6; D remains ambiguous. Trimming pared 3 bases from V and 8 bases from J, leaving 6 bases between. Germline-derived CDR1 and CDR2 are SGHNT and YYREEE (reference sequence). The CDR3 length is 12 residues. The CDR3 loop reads CASSSGDSPLHF. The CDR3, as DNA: TGTGCCAGCAGCTCCGGGGATTCACCCCTCCACTTT.

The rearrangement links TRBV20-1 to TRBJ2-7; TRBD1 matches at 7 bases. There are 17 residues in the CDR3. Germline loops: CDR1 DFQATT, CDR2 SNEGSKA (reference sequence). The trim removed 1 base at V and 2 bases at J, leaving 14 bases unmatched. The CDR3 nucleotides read TGCAGTGCTAGAGTAGACAGGGCCACGATTGATACCTACGAGCAGTACTTC. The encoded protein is CSARVDRATIDTYEQYF.

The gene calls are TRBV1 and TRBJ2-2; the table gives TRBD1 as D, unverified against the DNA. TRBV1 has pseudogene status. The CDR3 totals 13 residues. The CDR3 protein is CTLGDTNTGELFF. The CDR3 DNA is TGCACCCTAGGGGACACCAACACCGGGGAGCTGTTTTTT.

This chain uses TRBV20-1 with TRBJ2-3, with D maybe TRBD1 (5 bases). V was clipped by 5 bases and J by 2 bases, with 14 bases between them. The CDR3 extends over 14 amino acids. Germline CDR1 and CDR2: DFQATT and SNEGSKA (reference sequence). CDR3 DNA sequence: TGCAGTGCTCAACAGGCTCCAAACACAGATACGCAGTATTTT. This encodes CSAQQAPNTDTQYF.

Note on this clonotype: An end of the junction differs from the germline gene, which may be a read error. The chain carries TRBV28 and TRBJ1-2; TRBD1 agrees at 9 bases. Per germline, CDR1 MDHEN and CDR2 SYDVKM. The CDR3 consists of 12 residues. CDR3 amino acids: CASSLHGQGSLF. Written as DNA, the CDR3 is TGTGCCAGCAGTTTACACGGACAGGGGTCCCTTTTC.

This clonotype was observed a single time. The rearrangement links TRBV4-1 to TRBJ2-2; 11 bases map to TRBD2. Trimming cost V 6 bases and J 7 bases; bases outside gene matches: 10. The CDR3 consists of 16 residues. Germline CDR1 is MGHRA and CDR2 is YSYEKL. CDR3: CASRRVSGRAGGELFF. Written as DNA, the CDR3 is TGCGCCAGCAGGCGAGTTAGCGGGAGGGCTGGCGGGGAGCTGTTTTTT.

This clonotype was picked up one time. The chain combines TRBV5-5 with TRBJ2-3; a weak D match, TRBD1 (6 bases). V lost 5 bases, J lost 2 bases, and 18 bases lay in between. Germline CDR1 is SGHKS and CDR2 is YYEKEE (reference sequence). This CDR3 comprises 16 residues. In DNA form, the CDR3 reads TGTGCCAGCAGTCCTCTAGACAGGTACTACACAGATACGCAGTATTTT. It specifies CASSPLDRYYTDTQYF.

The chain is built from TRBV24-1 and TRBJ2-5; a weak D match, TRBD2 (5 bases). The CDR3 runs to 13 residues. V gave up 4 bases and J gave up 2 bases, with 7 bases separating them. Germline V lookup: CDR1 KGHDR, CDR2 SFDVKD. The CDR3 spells CATSDPGQETQYF. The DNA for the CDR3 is TGTGCCACCAGTGACCCGGGACAAGAGACCCAGTACTTC.

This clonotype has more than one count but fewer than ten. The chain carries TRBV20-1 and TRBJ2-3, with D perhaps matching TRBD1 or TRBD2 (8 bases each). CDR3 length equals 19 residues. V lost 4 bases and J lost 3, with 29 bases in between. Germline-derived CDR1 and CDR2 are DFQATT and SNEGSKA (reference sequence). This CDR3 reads CSAKPVAGQESGATDTQYF. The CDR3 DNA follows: TGCAGTGCTAAGCCCGTAGCGGGACAGGAGTCGGGGGCTACAGATACGCAGTATTTT.

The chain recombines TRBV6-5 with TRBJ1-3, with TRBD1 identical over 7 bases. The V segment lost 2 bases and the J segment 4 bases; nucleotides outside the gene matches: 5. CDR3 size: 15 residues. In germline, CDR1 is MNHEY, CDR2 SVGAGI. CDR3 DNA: TGTGCCAGCAGTTACGGGACAGTGCGCGGAAACACCATATATTTT. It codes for CASSYGTVRGNTIYF.

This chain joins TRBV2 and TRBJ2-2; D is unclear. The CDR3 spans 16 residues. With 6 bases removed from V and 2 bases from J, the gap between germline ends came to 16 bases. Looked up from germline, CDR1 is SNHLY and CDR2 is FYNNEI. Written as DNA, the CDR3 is TGTGCCAGCAGCCACCGCCCCAAATATAACACCGGGGAGCTGTTTTTT. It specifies CASSHRPKYNTGELFF.

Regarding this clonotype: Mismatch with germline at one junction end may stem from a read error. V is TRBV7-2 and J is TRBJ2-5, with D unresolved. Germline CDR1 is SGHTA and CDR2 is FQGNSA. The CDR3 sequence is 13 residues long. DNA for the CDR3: TGTGCCAGCGGCTTATCACTGGGGGAGACCCAGTACTTC. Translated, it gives CASGLSLGETQYF.

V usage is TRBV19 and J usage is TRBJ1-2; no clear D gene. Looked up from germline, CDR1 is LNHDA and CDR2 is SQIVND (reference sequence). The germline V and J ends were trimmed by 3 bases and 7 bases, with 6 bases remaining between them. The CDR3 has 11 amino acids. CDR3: CASSIGPGYTF. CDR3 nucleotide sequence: TGTGCCAGTAGTATTGGTCCTGGCTACACCTTC.

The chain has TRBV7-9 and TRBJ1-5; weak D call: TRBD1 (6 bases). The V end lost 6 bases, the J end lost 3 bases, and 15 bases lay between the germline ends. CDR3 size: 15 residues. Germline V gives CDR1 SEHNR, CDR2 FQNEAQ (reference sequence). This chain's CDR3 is CASSRDTGPNQPQHF. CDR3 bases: TGTGCCAGCAGTCGGGACACGGGACCCAATCAGCCCCAGCATTTT. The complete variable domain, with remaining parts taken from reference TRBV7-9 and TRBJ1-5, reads DTGVSQNPRHKITKRGQNVTFRCDPISEHNRLYWYRQTLGQGPEFLTYFQNEAQLEKSRLLSDRFSAERPKGSFSTLEIQRTEQGDSAMYLCASSRDTGPNQPQHFGDGTRLSIL.

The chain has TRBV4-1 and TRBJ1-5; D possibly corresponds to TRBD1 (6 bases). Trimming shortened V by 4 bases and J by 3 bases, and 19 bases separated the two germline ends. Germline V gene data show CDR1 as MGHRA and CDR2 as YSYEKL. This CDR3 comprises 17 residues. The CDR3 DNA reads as TGCGCCAGCAGCCCGACCCAGGGAACAGGGTACAATCAGCCCCAGCATTTT. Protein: CASSPTQGTGYNQPQHF.

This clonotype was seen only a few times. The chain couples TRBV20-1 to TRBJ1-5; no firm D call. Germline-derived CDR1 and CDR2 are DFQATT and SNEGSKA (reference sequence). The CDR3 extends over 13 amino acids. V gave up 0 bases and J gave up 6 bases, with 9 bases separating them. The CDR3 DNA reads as TGCAGTGCTAGAGATACGCGCGGTCAGCCCCAGCATTTT. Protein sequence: CSARDTRGQPQHF.

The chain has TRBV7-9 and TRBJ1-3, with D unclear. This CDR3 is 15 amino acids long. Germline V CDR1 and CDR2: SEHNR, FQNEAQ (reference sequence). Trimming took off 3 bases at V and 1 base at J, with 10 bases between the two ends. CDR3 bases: TGTGCCAGCAGCTTGACTTCGGGGTCTGGAAACACCATATATTTT. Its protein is CASSLTSGSGNTIYF.

The CDR3 coding sequence is TGTGCCAGCAGCTTGGTGGGTCAGGTCACCTCACCCCTCCACTTT. Amino acid sequence: CASSLVGQVTSPLHF. V is TRBV7-2 and J is TRBJ1-6; the D is unclear. Germline CDR1 is SGHTA and CDR2 is FQGNSA. The V gene lost 3 bases and the J gene lost 10 bases, with 16 bases spanning the gap. The CDR3 spans 15 residues.

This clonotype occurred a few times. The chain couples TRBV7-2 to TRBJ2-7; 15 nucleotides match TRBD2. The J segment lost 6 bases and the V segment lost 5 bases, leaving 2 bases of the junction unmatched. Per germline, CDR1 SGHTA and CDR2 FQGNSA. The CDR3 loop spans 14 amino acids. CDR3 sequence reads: CASSTGLAGGEQYF. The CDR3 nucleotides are TGTGCCAGCAGCACGGGACTAGCGGGAGGCGAGCAGTACTTC.

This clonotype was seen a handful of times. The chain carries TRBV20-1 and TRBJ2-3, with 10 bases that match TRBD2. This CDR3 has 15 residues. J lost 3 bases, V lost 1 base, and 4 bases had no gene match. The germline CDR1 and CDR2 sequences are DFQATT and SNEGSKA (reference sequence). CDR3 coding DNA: TGCAGTGCTAGAGCAGATAGCGGGGGGACAGATACGCAGTATTTT. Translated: CSARADSGGTDTQYF.

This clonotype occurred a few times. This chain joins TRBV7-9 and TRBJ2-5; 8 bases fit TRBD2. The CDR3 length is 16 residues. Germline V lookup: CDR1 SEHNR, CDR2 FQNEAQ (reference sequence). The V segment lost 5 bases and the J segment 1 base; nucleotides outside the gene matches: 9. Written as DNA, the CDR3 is TGTGCCAGCAGCGTAGGTTCGGGAGGGGGCCAAGAGACCCAGTACTTC. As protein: CASSVGSGGGQETQYF.

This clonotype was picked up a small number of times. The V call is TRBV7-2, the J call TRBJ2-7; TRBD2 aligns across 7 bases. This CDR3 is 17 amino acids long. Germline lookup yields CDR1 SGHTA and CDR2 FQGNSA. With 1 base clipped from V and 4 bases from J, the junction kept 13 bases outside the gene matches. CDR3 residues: CASSLVGGLAEAYEQYF. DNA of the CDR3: TGTGCCAGCAGCTTAGTCGGTGGGCTAGCGGAGGCTTACGAGCAGTACTTC.